Included here is one T cell receptor (beta chain) sequence, with context. What was amplified from RNA transcripts were TCR beta CDR3 regions. TCR CDR3 underwent first-round RT-PCR with the HTBI primer set. TCRdb re-analysed the multiplex PCR reads in MiXCR, keeping a single row per CDR3 protein. The sample has about 480,000 distinct CDR3 sequences, around 22% seen once. The entry originates in a study of T cells in Graves' hyperthyroidism and ophthalmopathy. Germline CDR1 SGHTA, CDR2 FQGNSA. The CDR3 has 14 residues. Trimming took 1 base from V and 7 from J, leaving 13 bases between them. In the ophthalmopathy cohort, Clinical Activity Score was at least 3, NOSPECS grade at least 4, and duration under 3 months. Any patient presenting with uncontrolled infection, other autoimmune disease, pregnancy or lactation was left out.

Sequenced input: blood. V and J are TRBV7-2 and TRBJ1-2; no clear D. The sequence derives from a woman in her thirties with Graves' ophthalmopathy. This CDR3 is CASSLVPPTGGYTF. For the CDR3, the DNA is TGTGCCAGCAGCTTAGTCCCTCCTACGGGTGGCTACACCTTC.